The clone carrying this T cell receptor beta chain was seen many times. No antigen is known for it. Each CDR3 protein gets one entry after TCRdb re-called the RACE reads with MiXCR. The profile shows roughly 50,000 distinct CDR3 sequences, 9.9% of them singletons. This specimen belongs to a study of human T cells and chemical hapten exposure. For the study at large: Donors were sensitized with 2% DPC on the upper inner arm. During the approximately 23-week study period, patients had diphenylcyclopropenone applied to the scalp every week. Slight differences in pooled library volume were the main source of varying TCR yields across samples.

Study observations and caveats: Against controls, expanded TCRs gave rise to significantly more large CDR3 similarity clusters.

The sample's time point: patch test 2, 6 weeks after DPC sensitization. As to treatment: therapeutic diphenylcyclopropenone sensitization with weekly scalp DPC. Germline loops: CDR1 SGHAT, CDR2 FQDESV (reference sequence). With 5 bases removed from V and 4 bases from J, the gap between germline ends came to 11 bases. This CDR3 has 13 residues. The input for sequencing was whole blood, taken in connection with sensitization to the hapten diphenylcyclopropenone (DPC). The chain links TRBV11-1 to TRBJ1-1, with a possible D match to TRBD1 (6 bases). The clonotype comes from a woman aged 45 to 65 with alopecia areata. Some clones in this sample may be carry-over from other donors' samples. This chain's CDR3 is CASSPDRLTEAFF. CDR3 in DNA: TGTGCCAGCAGCCCCGACAGGCTCACTGAAGCTTTCTTT.